The following is a T cell receptor beta chain sequence with its context. Participants were placed into cohorts based on the clinical history they reported. Resolution of symptoms, clearance, or two negative PCRs was present in recovered Cohort 3 donors. With V trimmed by 4 bases and J by 5 bases, 6 bases remained unmatched. The CDR3 is 15 amino acids. CDR1 is SGHRS and CDR2 is YFSETQ in the germline V gene. The record originates from a study of blood T cell repertoires in COVID-19. The overall study: The cDNA or gDNA used as material had been derived from T cells, B-cell-depleted T cells, or PBMCs.

Under the authors' procedure: By means of reference gene primer amplification, nucleated cell counts were estimated. TCRdb's copy holds only in-frame clones and misses some; the assay was immunoSEQ multiplex PCR. V, J and clone size derive from that table, while D and trimming were established from the DNA sequence. The sample has about 190,000 clones, about four fifths seen once. This clonotype originated in a woman aged 30 to 39 who had recovered from COVID-19. Specimen: PBMCs or T cells enriched from blood (not recorded which). J is TRBJ2-1 and V is TRBV5-1; 10 positions match TRBD1. The CDR3 nucleotides read TGCGCCAGCAGCAGAAGGGACAGGGGAAACAATGAGCAGTTCTTC. This encodes CASSRRDRGNNEQFF.